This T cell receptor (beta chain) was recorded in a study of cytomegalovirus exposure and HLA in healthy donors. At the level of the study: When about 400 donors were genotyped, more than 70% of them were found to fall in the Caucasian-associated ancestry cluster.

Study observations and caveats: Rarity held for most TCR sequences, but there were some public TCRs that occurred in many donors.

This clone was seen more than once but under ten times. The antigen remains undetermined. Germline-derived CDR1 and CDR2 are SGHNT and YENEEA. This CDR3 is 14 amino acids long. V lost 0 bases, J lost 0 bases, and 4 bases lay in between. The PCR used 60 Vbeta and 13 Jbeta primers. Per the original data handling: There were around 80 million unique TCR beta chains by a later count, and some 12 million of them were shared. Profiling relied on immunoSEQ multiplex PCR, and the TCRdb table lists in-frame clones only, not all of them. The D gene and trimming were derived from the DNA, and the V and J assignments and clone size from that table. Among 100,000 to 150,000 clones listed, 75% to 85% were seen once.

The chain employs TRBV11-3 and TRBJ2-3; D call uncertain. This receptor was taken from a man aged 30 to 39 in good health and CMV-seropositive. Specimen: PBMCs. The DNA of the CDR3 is TGTGCCAGCAGCTTAGATTCTAGCACAGATACGCAGTATTTT. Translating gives CASSLDSSTDTQYF.